The 30 T cell receptor beta chains below all came from one sample that was sequenced in a study of Graves' ophthalmopathy and Graves' hyperthyroidism. Transcripts of RNA were the source for amplifying TCR beta CDR3 regions. Second-round multiplex PCR came after first-round RT-PCR with HTBI primers. TCRdb ran MiXCR on the multiplex PCR reads and lists one entry per CDR3 protein. The sample yields 200,000 to 250,000 distinct CDR3 sequences, 20% to 25% seen once. Material for sequencing was peripheral blood. These receptors were taken from a woman aged 45-60 years with Graves' ophthalmopathy.

This clonotype was counted many times. The V call is TRBV6-5, the J call TRBJ1-2, with 9 bases that match TRBD1. This CDR3 is 15 amino acids long. The J segment lost 4 bases and the V segment lost 5 bases, leaving 8 bases of the junction unmatched. Germline-derived CDR1 and CDR2 are MNHEY and SVGAGI. This chain's CDR3 is CASSTGTGYAYGYTF. The DNA of the CDR3 is TGTGCCAGCAGTACTGGGACAGGGTATGCCTATGGCTACACCTTC.

The table lists this clonotype with many counts. V usage is TRBV11-2 and J usage is TRBJ2-2, with D possibly called TRBD1 or TRBD2 (5 bases each). V lost 2 bases and J lost 6, with 16 bases in between. Germline V gives CDR1 SGHAT, CDR2 FQNNGV. This CDR3 comprises 16 residues. This chain's CDR3 is CASSLKGTAGPGELFF. The CDR3 DNA follows: TGTGCCAGCAGCTTAAAAGGGACGGCAGGCCCCGGGGAGCTGTTTTTT.

This clonotype was counted many times. The genes are TRBV11-1 and TRBJ2-7; 10 bases align to TRBD2. Trimming cost V 5 bases and J 7 bases; bases outside gene matches: 14. The germline gives CDR1 SGHAT, CDR2 FQDESV (reference sequence). This CDR3 has 16 amino acids. The CDR3 loop is CASSPGGGTSAGEQYF. DNA of the CDR3: TGTGCCAGCAGCCCTGGAGGGGGGACTAGCGCAGGAGAGCAGTACTTC. The variable domain in full, completed from reference TRBV11-1 and TRBJ2-7, reads EAEVAQSPRYKITEKSQAVAFWCDPISGHATLYWYRQILGQGPELLVQFQDESVVDDSQLPKDRFSAERLKGVDSTLKIQPAELGDSAMYLCASSPGGGTSAGEQYFGPGTRLTVT.

This clonotype appeared many times. This chain links TRBV7-9 with TRBJ2-5, with 8 bases lining up with TRBD1. Unmatched junction bases numbered 12, after V lost 5 bases and J lost 4 bases. Germline V gene lookup returns CDR1 SEHNR and CDR2 FQNEAQ (reference sequence). The CDR3 is made up of 16 amino acids. This CDR3 is CASSLSLGQGRETQYF. The CDR3 DNA follows: TGTGCCAGCAGCCTGAGTCTAGGACAGGGACGAGAGACCCAGTACTTC. Together with reference TRBV7-9 and TRBJ2-5, the CDR3 gives the full variable domain: DTGVSQNPRHKITKRGQNVTFRCDPISEHNRLYWYRQTLGQGPEFLTYFQNEAQLEKSRLLSDRFSAERPKGSFSTLEIQRTEQGDSAMYLCASSLSLGQGRETQYFGPGTRLLVL.

This clonotype came up a few times. V is TRBV28 and J is TRBJ2-5; no clear D. The CDR3 is 13 residues long. The V end lost 4 bases, the J end lost 4 bases, and 10 bases lay between the germline ends. The V gene's germline CDR1 is MDHEN and CDR2 SYDVKM. The CDR3 coding sequence is TGTGCCAGCAGTTCCCCCGGTGGAGAGACCCAGTACTTC. It specifies CASSSPGGETQYF.

This clonotype appeared many times. The chain joins TRBV28 to TRBJ1-1, with D uncertain. The V end was cut by 2 bases, the J end by 4 bases, with 5 bases between. The CDR3 is made up of 12 amino acids. The germline gives CDR1 MDHEN, CDR2 SYDVKM. The DNA for the CDR3 is TGTGCCAGCAGTTTACGTCTCACTGAAGCTTTCTTT. The encoded protein is CASSLRLTEAFF.

This clonotype was counted many times. V is TRBV6-5 and J is TRBJ2-5; D unclear. Deletions cut 2 bases from V and 1 base from J, with 11 bases between. This CDR3 is built from 15 residues. CDR1 MNHEY and CDR2 SVGAGI come from the germline V gene. CDR3 sequence (DNA): TGTGCCAGCAGTTACCGCGGTCCCGGCCAAGAGACCCAGTACTTC. This codes for CASSYRGPGQETQYF.

Worth noting for this clonotype: A read error may account for a junction end that differs from germline. The V and J genes are TRBV7-8 and TRBJ2-5, with TRBD1 matching over 9 bases. Germline-derived CDR1 and CDR2 are SGHVS and FQNEAQ. This CDR3 spans 16 amino acids. The CDR3 nucleotides are TGTGCCAGCAGCGAAACCGGGACAGGGATCCAAGTGACCCAGTACTTC. It translates to CASSETGTGIQVTQYF.

The chain combines TRBV12-3 or TRBV12-4 with TRBJ2-7; D is perhaps TRBD2 (5 bases). Trimming took off 0 bases at V and 5 bases at J, with 8 bases between the two ends. The CDR3 runs to 13 residues. DNA of the CDR3: TGTGCCAGCAGTTTAGCGAGGGTGGACGAGCAGTACTTC. It yields the protein CASSLARVDEQYF.

This clonotype has ten or more counts. The CDR3 sequence: CAWSQGRGAKNIQYF. The DNA of the CDR3 is TGTGCCTGGAGCCAGGGGCGGGGAGCCAAAAACATTCAGTACTTC. V usage is TRBV30 and J usage is TRBJ2-4; D could derive from TRBD1 or TRBD2 (6 bases each). Trimming removed 3 bases at V and 0 bases at J, with 12 bases between. CDR3 length equals 15 residues. In germline, CDR1 is GTSNPN, CDR2 SVGIG (reference sequence).

This clonotype was seen many times. The rearrangement joins TRBV15 to TRBJ1-1; no clear D gene. Trimming shortened V by 2 bases and J by 14 bases, and 21 bases separated the two germline ends. Per germline, CDR1 LNHNV and CDR2 YYDKDF (reference sequence). This CDR3 has 14 residues. CDR3 nucleotide sequence: TGTGCCACCAGCAGAACCCGGGGAGCGGGCGCCGAATTCTTT. It translates to CATSRTRGAGAEFF.

This clonotype was detected many times. The V gene is TRBV2, the J gene TRBJ2-7; D is uncertain. Germline CDR1 SNHLY, CDR2 FYNNEI. The CDR3 is made up of 10 amino acids. With 10 bases removed from V and 1 base from J, the gap between germline ends came to 5 bases. CDR3 sequence: CATQSYEQYF. CDR3 sequence (DNA): TGTGCCACACAGTCCTACGAGCAGTACTTC.

In this sample, this clonotype turned up many times. The CDR3 DNA follows: TGTGCCAGCAGTTTTAAGGGGCTAGCGGGAGGGAAAGAGACCCAGTACTTC. Its translation is CASSFKGLAGGKETQYF. The chain couples TRBV6-5 to TRBJ2-5; 12 bases are a match to TRBD2. The length of the CDR3 is 17 residues. The trim removed 4 bases at V and 3 bases at J, leaving 9 bases unmatched. Germline V lookup: CDR1 MNHEY, CDR2 SVGAGI.

This clonotype occurred many times. The chain combines TRBV6-2 or TRBV6-3 with TRBJ2-7; possible D gene TRBD2, 6 bases. The ends were cut back, 7 bases at V and 0 bases at J, with 13 bases in the middle. Germline CDR1 is MNHEY and CDR2 is SVGEGT. The CDR3 consists of 14 residues. The CDR3 region has the DNA TGTGCCAGCACATCCTGGACTAACTCCTACGAGCAGTACTTC. Protein product: CASTSWTNSYEQYF.

This clonotype was seen repeatedly, ten times or more. The J gene is TRBJ2-5, the V gene TRBV2, with 7 bases fitting TRBD2. The CDR3 has 13 residues. Germline V gene lookup returns CDR1 SNHLY and CDR2 FYNNEI. J lost 6 bases, V lost 6 bases, and 7 bases had no gene match. The CDR3 reads CASRGLPMKTQYF. The CDR3 DNA follows: TGTGCCAGCAGGGGACTACCCATGAAGACCCAGTACTTC.

This clonotype showed up many times. The rearrangement uses TRBV27 and TRBJ2-7, with 7 bases matching TRBD1. The CDR3 extends over 15 amino acids. The junction had 9 bases not matched to a gene; V was cut back by 7 bases and J by 0 bases. Per germline, CDR1 MNHEY and CDR2 SMNVEV (reference sequence). This CDR3 reads CASTYRDSSSYEQYF. In DNA form, the CDR3 reads TGTGCCAGCACGTACCGGGACAGTAGCTCCTACGAGCAGTACTTC.

The table lists this clonotype with many counts. The gene calls are TRBV6-1 and TRBJ1-5, with D possibly TRBD1 on 5 matching bases. Germline V lookup: CDR1 MNHNS, CDR2 SASEGT. CDR3 size: 16 residues. The V end was cut by 4 bases, the J end by 2 bases, with 15 bases between. CDR3 in amino acids: CASSAPSRGGNQPQHF. CDR3 DNA sequence: TGTGCCAGCAGTGCACCTTCTAGGGGAGGCAATCAGCCCCAGCATTTT.

In this sample, this clonotype turned up many times. This chain joins TRBV28 and TRBJ1-1; D is perhaps TRBD1 (6 bases). The germline V gene encodes CDR1 MDHEN and CDR2 SYDVKM. CDR3 length: 14 residues. V gave up 3 bases and J gave up 6 bases, with 14 bases separating them. CDR3 sequence reads: CASSFQGGRAEAFF. CDR3 DNA: TGTGCCAGCAGTTTCCAAGGGGGAAGGGCTGAAGCTTTCTTT. Full variable domain (outside the CDR3, taken from reference TRBV28 and TRBJ1-1): DVKVTQSSRYLVKRTGEKVFLECVQDMDHENMFWYRQDPGLGLRLIYFSYDVKMKEKGDIPEGYSVSREKKERFSLILESASTNQTSMYLCASSFQGGRAEAFFGQGTRLTVV.

This clonotype has ten or more counts. This chain joins TRBV2 and TRBJ2-7; TRBD2 matches 7 bases. V shed 6 bases and J 3 bases; nucleotides not matched to a gene: 2. The CDR3 totals 12 residues. The germline CDR1 and CDR2 sequences are SNHLY and FYNNEI. CDR3 amino acids: CASRLALYEQYF. CDR3 nucleotides: TGTGCCAGCAGACTAGCGCTCTACGAGCAGTACTTC.

This clonotype was counted ten times or more. This chain uses TRBV6-5 with TRBJ1-1; TRBD1 might be the D (5 bases). Germline V gene sequence: CDR1 MNHEY, CDR2 SVGAGI. V was pared by 7 bases and J by 0 bases, with 12 bases between. The CDR3 consists of 14 residues. The CDR3 region is CASNRLGVNTEAFF. For the CDR3, the DNA is TGTGCCAGCAACCGCCTGGGGGTGAACACTGAAGCTTTCTTT.

The chain is built from TRBV4-1 and TRBJ2-7, with D unclear. Germline CDR1 is MGHRA and CDR2 is YSYEKL. This CDR3 is 15 amino acids long. Trimming took off 0 bases at V and 0 bases at J, with 9 bases between the two ends. Here the CDR3 reads CASSQESFSSYEQYF. Written as DNA, the CDR3 is TGCGCCAGCAGCCAAGAGTCCTTCAGCTCCTACGAGCAGTACTTC.

This clonotype has at least ten counts. The chain has TRBV6-1 and TRBJ2-5, with TRBD2 matching 9 bases. CDR1 MNHNS and CDR2 SASEGT come from the germline V gene. The CDR3 sequence is 15 residues long. The V gene end was trimmed by 6 bases and the J gene end by 4 bases; junction bases not matched to a gene: 9. CDR3 nucleotide sequence: TGTGCCAGCAGCGACGCGGGGCGGGAGGGAGAGACCCAGTACTTC. It codes for CASSDAGREGETQYF.

Many counts were recorded for this clonotype. This chain joins TRBV12-3 or TRBV12-4 and TRBJ1-2; TRBD1 agrees at 9 bases. The CDR3 contains 14 residues. Trimming cost V 10 bases and J 8 bases; bases outside gene matches: 14. The CDR3 region is CATDYGTGSGGYTF. The CDR3 nucleotides are TGTGCCACCGACTACGGGACAGGGTCCGGCGGCTACACCTTC.

This chain connects TRBV6-1 to TRBJ2-5; weak D call: TRBD1 (6 bases). The J call may be faulty, since TRBJ2-7 better matches the DNA end. This CDR3 is 16 amino acids long. The germline gives CDR1 MNHNS, CDR2 SASEGT. CDR3 sequence (DNA): TGTGCCAGCAGCTTGGGAAGTGGCAGGGGAACCTACGAGCAGTACTTC. This gives the protein CASSLGSGRGTYEQYF.

The table lists this clonotype with many counts. The CDR3 protein is CASRATSGQSSYEQYF. CDR3 nucleotides: TGTGCCAGCAGGGCTACTAGCGGGCAAAGCTCCTACGAGCAGTACTTC. The J gene is TRBJ2-7, the V gene TRBV6-1; 9 bases fit TRBD2. V shed 6 bases and J 0 bases; nucleotides not matched to a gene: 9. Germline CDR1 is MNHNS and CDR2 is SASEGT. The CDR3 spans 16 residues.

This clonotype has at least ten counts. This rearrangement joins TRBV6-5 to TRBJ2-7; 8 positions agree with TRBD2. The CDR3 contains 17 residues. Germline-derived CDR1 and CDR2 are MNHEY and SVGAGI. V lost 6 bases to trimming and J lost 4 bases; unmatched junction nucleotides: 17. The chain's CDR3 is CASSYPGFTSGTYEQYF. The CDR3 region has the DNA TGTGCCAGCAGCTATCCGGGGTTTACTAGCGGTACTTACGAGCAGTACTTC.

In this sample, this clonotype turned up many times. The gene calls are TRBV24-1 and TRBJ1-1; D is unresolved. The length of the CDR3 is 13 residues. V lost 7 bases, J lost 1 base, and 9 bases lay in between. Germline assignment: CDR1 KGHDR and CDR2 SFDVKD. The CDR3 region is CATRWGANTEAFF. CDR3 nucleotide sequence: TGTGCCACCAGGTGGGGTGCGAACACTGAAGCTTTCTTT.

This sequence joins TRBV28 and TRBJ1-2, with TRBD1 as a possible D gene (6 bases). Germline CDR1 MDHEN, CDR2 SYDVKM. Trimming cost V 4 bases and J 3 bases, with 9 bases left between them. The CDR3 length is 13 residues. This CDR3 reads CASSSGTYYGYTF. The CDR3 nucleotides read TGTGCCAGCAGTTCCGGGACATACTATGGCTACACCTTC.

This clonotype was detected ten times or more. This chain connects TRBV5-1 to TRBJ1-6; 8 bases map to TRBD1. The CDR3 totals 16 residues. With 3 bases clipped from V and 9 bases from J, the junction kept 11 bases outside the gene matches. CDR1 is SGHRS, CDR2 YFSETQ, per germline. The DNA for the CDR3 is TGCGCCAGCAGCTCTACCGGACAGGGAAGTTCTTCACCCCTCCACTTT. It encodes CASSSTGQGSSSPLHF.

V and J are TRBV25-1 and TRBJ2-4; D is possibly TRBD2 (7 bases). Per germline, CDR1 MGHDK and CDR2 SYGVNS. Deletions cut 5 bases from V and 8 bases from J, with 13 bases between. The CDR3 length is 13 residues. Written as DNA, the CDR3 is TGTGCCAGCAGTCTGGGGGCGGGGGACATTCAGTACTTC. Translated, it gives CASSLGAGDIQYF.